This T cell receptor beta chain came from a study of T cells in Graves' hyperthyroidism and ophthalmopathy. The CDR3 sequence is 15 residues long. V was pared by 0 bases and J by 2 bases, with 14 bases between. Germline CDR1 and CDR2: DFQATT and SNEGSKA (reference sequence). This clonotype was observed many times. Its antigen is still unknown. From RNA transcripts, TCR beta CDR3 regions were amplified. The HTBI primer set served for first-round RT-PCR of the TCR CDR3. Via MiXCR, TCRdb re-called the multiplex PCR reads, giving one row per CDR3 protein. The data hold 650,000 to 850,000 distinct CDR3 sequences, with around 19% observed a single time. Study-level results: The model anticipated ophthalmopathy a median around six months pre-onset.

The chain carries TRBV20-1 and TRBJ2-7; weak D call: TRBD1 (5 bases). Sequenced sample: blood. The sequence was collected from a woman between 50 and 59 years old with Graves' hyperthyroidism that later progressed to Graves' ophthalmopathy. CDR3 residues: CSARDLNRLTYEQYF. The CDR3 DNA sequence: TGCAGTGCTAGAGATCTCAACAGGCTCACCTACGAGCAGTACTTC.